This T cell receptor beta chain was sequenced for a study of CD8+ T cells in alopecia areata. The germline V gene encodes CDR1 MDHEN and CDR2 SYDVKM. V gave up 2 bases and J gave up 5 bases, with 5 bases separating them. CDR3 length: 12 amino acids. Following RNA extraction, reverse transcription yielded cDNA that acted as the sequencing template. Assay: immunoSEQ multiplex PCR; the TCRdb copy retains only in-frame clones and omits some. The sample shows more than 200,000 clones, less than 45% of them seen only once. The table lists this clone with a count of one. Treatment given: oral pan-JAK inhibitor, 5-10 mg twice daily.

The V call is TRBV28, the J call TRBJ2-3; D is uncertain. The receptor was derived from a human donor with alopecia areata. This material consisted of CD4+ T cells sorted from blood, taken at approximately week 36, from a patient treated with tofacitinib. The DNA for the CDR3 is TGTGCCAGCAGTTTAATTCGAGATACGCAGTATTTT. Translation: CASSLIRDTQYF.